The 26 T cell receptor beta chains listed next were all sequenced from one sample in a study of response to subunit inactivated influenza vaccine. TCRdb recomputed calls from the RT-PCR reads with MiXCR, one row per CDR3 protein. Of roughly 780,000 distinct CDR3 sequences in the sample, less than 20% are singletons; the top ten hold 11%. Sequenced here: PBMCs from blood, sampled 5 days after vaccination. The receptor source for this set is a man in his fifties who received an inactivated influenza vaccine.

This clonotype turned up a few times. The chain couples TRBV6-5 to TRBJ2-7, with a possible D match to TRBD2 (6 bases). The CDR3 runs to 15 residues. CDR1 is MNHEY, CDR2 SVGAGI, per germline. V gave up 0 bases and J gave up 0 bases, with 9 bases separating them. The CDR3 loop reads CASSYSSGSSYEQYF. CDR3 bases: TGTGCCAGCAGTTACTCGAGCGGGTCCTCCTACGAGCAGTACTTC.

This clonotype has only a few counts. The chain carries TRBV10-3 and TRBJ2-2, with D unclear. The CDR3 length is 16 residues. Germline CDR1 ENHRY, CDR2 SYGVKD. V gave up 0 bases and J gave up 4 bases, with 12 bases separating them. For the CDR3, the DNA is TGTGCCATCAGTGAGTCAATTCAAAGAGGCACCGGGGAGCTGTTTTTT. This encodes CAISESIQRGTGELFF.

The chain employs TRBV5-6 and TRBJ2-7; 7 bases are a match to TRBD1. Losses at the gene ends were 3 bases for V and 3 bases for J; bases not matched to a gene: 6. Germline V gene lookup returns CDR1 SGHDT and CDR2 YYEEEE. The CDR3 runs to 14 residues. The chain's CDR3 is CASSYAGTDYEQYF. The CDR3 coding sequence is TGTGCCAGCAGCTACGCCGGGACAGACTACGAGCAGTACTTC.

The J gene is TRBJ1-6, the V gene TRBV10-3; 7 bases are shared with TRBD1. J was trimmed by 10 bases and V by 3 bases; bases with no gene match: 9. Germline CDR1 is ENHRY and CDR2 is SYGVKD. CDR3 size: 15 residues. CDR3 residues: CAISENRGNGSPLHF. CDR3 bases: TGTGCCATCAGTGAAAACAGGGGTAACGGGTCACCCCTCCACTTT.

This clonotype turned up a few times. This chain links TRBV6-5 with TRBJ1-2, with a tentative D call TRBD1 (6 bases). The CDR3 contains 13 residues. Germline-derived CDR1 and CDR2 are MNHEY and SVGAGI. Deletions cut 4 bases from V and 3 bases from J, with 9 bases between. CDR3 bases: TGTGCCAGCAGTTCCCGACAGGACTATGGCTACACCTTC. Translation gives CASSSRQDYGYTF.

The rearrangement links TRBV12-3 or TRBV12-4 to TRBJ2-7; 7 bases are shared with TRBD1. The CDR3 runs to 15 residues. Trimming removed 5 bases from V and 6 bases from J; junction bases left unmatched: 13. The CDR3 region is CASSASNRDRSEQYF. The CDR3 DNA reads TGTGCCAGCAGTGCCTCCAACAGGGACAGAAGCGAGCAGTACTTC.

The chain employs TRBV7-3 and TRBJ2-2; no clear D. Germline loops: CDR1 SGHTA, CDR2 FQGTGA. V dropped 0 bases and J dropped 7 bases, with 12 bases sitting between them. The CDR3 spans 15 residues. The CDR3 bases are TGTGCCAGCAGCTTAACTTCCAGTTTCGACGGGGAGCTGTTTTTT. This translates into CASSLTSSFDGELFF.

J is TRBJ2-6 and V is TRBV3-1; TRBD2 agrees at 8 bases. V lost 0 bases, J lost 4 bases, and 14 bases stayed unmatched. The CDR3 is 20 residues long. Germline CDR1 reads LGHDT; CDR2 reads YNNKEL (reference sequence). DNA of the CDR3: TGTGCCAGCAGCCAAGAGCGGTTGCGGCCGGGAGGGACGGGGGCCAACGTCCTGACTTTC. It encodes CASSQERLRPGGTGANVLTF.

The sample holds a few counts of this clonotype. V usage is TRBV7-9 and J usage is TRBJ2-7; 10 bases line up with TRBD1. The V gene's germline CDR1 is SEHNR and CDR2 FQNEAQ (reference sequence). Trimming took 5 bases from V and 5 from J; bases not matched to a gene: 6. This CDR3 contains 14 residues. This CDR3 reads CASSTGQGNHEQYF. The CDR3 DNA is TGTGCCAGCAGCACGGGACAGGGGAATCACGAGCAGTACTTC.

The rearrangement uses TRBV9 and TRBJ1-1, with a weak D call TRBD1 (5 bases). In germline, CDR1 is SGDLS, CDR2 YYNGEE. V shed 4 bases and J shed 5 bases, with 15 bases lying between them. This CDR3 has 14 residues. The CDR3 DNA is TGTGCCAGCAGCCCGTGGGGCCCCGGGACTGAAGCTTTCTTT. Protein: CASSPWGPGTEAFF.

This clonotype appeared a few times. The gene calls are TRBV11-2 and TRBJ2-7; unclear D gene. Between the trimmed V and J ends, which lost 0 bases and 5 bases, there was a span of 11 bases. This CDR3 comprises 14 residues. The germline V gene has CDR1 SGHAT and CDR2 FQNNGV. The CDR3 here is CASSLDRISDEQYF. For the CDR3, the DNA is TGTGCCAGCAGCTTAGACAGGATCTCTGACGAGCAGTACTTC.

The chain recombines TRBV12-3 or TRBV12-4 with TRBJ1-4; TRBD1 matches 8 bases. The CDR3 totals 14 residues. Losses at the gene ends were 5 bases for V and 11 bases for J; bases not matched to a gene: 10. CDR3 protein: CASSRQGALGKLFF. CDR3 nucleotides: TGTGCCAGCAGTCGTCAGGGGGCCCTGGGTAAACTGTTTTTT.

The chain recombines TRBV20-1 with TRBJ2-3; no clear D gene. Germline assignment: CDR1 DFQATT and CDR2 SNEGSKA (reference sequence). The CDR3 covers 14 residues. Trimming removed 2 bases from V and 0 bases from J, with 9 bases in between. The DNA for the CDR3 is TGCAGTGCTAGAAGGGCGGACAGCACAGATACGCAGTATTTT. It yields the protein CSARRADSTDTQYF.

Written as DNA, the CDR3 is TGTGCCAGCAGCTTGGAGGGGGCCAATTCACCCCTCCACTTT. Its protein product is CASSLEGANSPLHF. The V and J genes are TRBV7-9 and TRBJ1-6; TRBD1 agrees at 7 bases. Unmatched junction bases numbered 3, after V lost 3 bases and J lost 7 bases. Looked up from germline, CDR1 is SEHNR and CDR2 is FQNEAQ (reference sequence). This CDR3 is 14 amino acids long. Full variable domain (remainder filled in from reference TRBV7-9 and TRBJ1-6): DTGVSQNPRHKITKRGQNVTFRCDPISEHNRLYWYRQTLGQGPEFLTYFQNEAQLEKSRLLSDRFSAERPKGSFSTLEIQRTEQGDSAMYLCASSLEGANSPLHFGNGTRLTVT.

This clonotype was seen many times. The CDR3, as DNA: TGTGCCAGCAGTGAATCCCACGATCAGCCCCAGCATTTT. This translates into CASSESHDQPQHF. The rearrangement links TRBV2 to TRBJ1-5; D gene unclear. V lost 2 bases, J lost 5 bases, and 7 bases lay in between. The CDR3 length is 13 residues. CDR1 and CDR2 from the germline V gene are SNHLY and FYNNEI.

This clonotype showed up many times. The CDR3 region is CASSLGPAYGYTF. In DNA, the CDR3 is TGTGCCAGCAGCCTTGGACCGGCCTATGGCTACACCTTC. J is TRBJ1-2 and V is TRBV7-2; D is undetermined. Trimming removed 5 bases at V and 4 bases at J, with 11 bases between. The CDR3 has 13 amino acids. Germline V gene sequence: CDR1 SGHTA, CDR2 FQGNSA.

This clonotype was seen at least ten times. The chain has TRBV6-5 and TRBJ2-3, with D possibly TRBD1 on 6 matching bases. From germline, CDR1 is MNHEY and CDR2 SVGAGI. This CDR3 has 16 amino acids. Deletions cut 4 bases from V and 5 bases from J, with 19 bases between. This CDR3 is CASSSAQTPRGDTQYF. The CDR3 coding sequence is TGTGCCAGCAGTTCAGCCCAGACGCCCAGGGGAGATACGCAGTATTTT.

This chain connects TRBV6-5 to TRBJ2-7, with a tentative D call TRBD2 (5 bases). This CDR3 region has 11 residues. Per the germline V gene, CDR1 is MNHEY and CDR2 is SVGAGI. Trimming took 2 bases from V and 9 from J, leaving 8 bases between them. This CDR3 is CASSYAAAQYF. As DNA, the CDR3 is TGTGCCAGCAGTTACGCAGCGGCGCAGTACTTC.

The rearrangement links TRBV12-3 or TRBV12-4 to TRBJ2-1; maybe TRBD2 (5 bases). V lost 5 bases to trimming and J lost 4 bases, with 12 bases between them. The CDR3 sequence is 14 residues long. CDR3 DNA: TGTGCCAGCAGTCAAACCAGACTATACAATGAGCAGTTCTTC. Its translation is CASSQTRLYNEQFF.

The rearrangement links TRBV10-3 to TRBJ2-7; 11 nucleotides align to TRBD2. The CDR3 spans 14 residues. The trim removed 7 bases at V and 5 bases at J, leaving 7 bases unmatched. In germline, CDR1 is ENHRY, CDR2 SYGVKD. As DNA, the CDR3 is TGTGCCATCACCCCTTCGGGACTAGCGGACGAGCAGTACTTC. Translation: CAITPSGLADEQYF.

J is TRBJ1-1 and V is TRBV6-1; TRBD1 aligns across 7 bases. This CDR3 is 15 amino acids long. The V segment lost 0 bases and the J segment 1 base; nucleotides outside the gene matches: 2. Per germline, CDR1 MNHNS and CDR2 SASEGT. CDR3 sequence: CASSEATGANTEAFF. CDR3 DNA: TGTGCCAGCAGTGAAGCAACAGGGGCGAACACTGAAGCTTTCTTT.

CDR3 sequence: CASSLVRGGAGSYNEQFF. As DNA, the CDR3 is TGTGCCAGCAGCTTAGTACGGGGGGGCGCAGGGTCCTACAATGAGCAGTTCTTC. The V call is TRBV11-2, the J call TRBJ2-1; TRBD2 agrees at 8 bases. The V and J ends lost 1 base and 1 base, in that order; junction bases with no gene match: 9. This CDR3 region has 18 residues. CDR1 SGHAT and CDR2 FQNNGV come from the germline V gene.

This clonotype was picked up a small number of times. V and J are TRBV7-6 and TRBJ2-3, with 7 bases aligning to TRBD2. V was clipped by 5 bases and J by 4 bases; unmatched bases: 15. Per the germline V gene, CDR1 is SGHVS and CDR2 is FNYEAQ. The CDR3 is 17 amino acids. In DNA form, the CDR3 reads TGTGCCAGCAGCCCGGTCGTTGGGCGGGAGATTTCAGATACGCAGTATTTT. This translates into CASSPVVGREISDTQYF.

This clonotype appeared a few times. The chain joins TRBV5-1 to TRBJ2-1, with no clear D. The V gene lost 0 bases and the J gene lost 0 bases, with 13 bases spanning the gap. Germline assignment: CDR1 SGHRS and CDR2 YFSETQ. CDR3 size: 17 residues. CDR3 nucleotide sequence: TGCGCCAGCAGCTTGGATGGCAGAACGAGCTCCTACAATGAGCAGTTCTTC. Translation gives CASSLDGRTSSYNEQFF. Full variable domain (rest looked up from reference TRBV5-1 and TRBJ2-1): KAGVTQTPRYLIKTRGQQVTLSCSPISGHRSVSWYQQTPGQGLQFLFEYFSETQRNKGNFPGRFSGRQFSNSRSEMNVSTLELGDSALYLCASSLDGRTSSYNEQFFGPGTRLTVL.

This chain links TRBV28 with TRBJ2-3, with TRBD2 as a possible D gene (6 bases). Per germline, CDR1 MDHEN and CDR2 SYDVKM. Trimming shortened V by 11 bases and J by 5 bases, and 11 bases separated the two germline ends. CDR3 size: 11 residues. The CDR3 sequence is CASMGGDTQYF. The DNA of the CDR3 is TGTGCCTCCATGGGGGGAGATACGCAGTATTTT. The full variable domain, in which reference TRBV28 and TRBJ2-3 provide the parts outside the CDR3, is DVKVTQSSRYLVKRTGEKVFLECVQDMDHENMFWYRQDPGLGLRLIYFSYDVKMKEKGDIPEGYSVSREKKERFSLILESASTNQTSMYLCASMGGDTQYFGPGTRLTVL.

The chain carries TRBV6-1 and TRBJ2-7, with 13 positions matching TRBD2. Germline V gene data show CDR1 as MNHNS and CDR2 as SASEGT. V trimming: 6 bases; J trimming: 8 bases; junction bases outside the gene matches: 10. The CDR3 loop spans 15 amino acids. CDR3 loop: CASSPLAGGPSQQYF. The CDR3 nucleotides read TGTGCCAGCAGCCCACTAGCGGGAGGGCCATCACAGCAGTACTTC.